The rows below give T cell receptor beta chains drawn from one sample of a study of blood T cell repertoires in COVID-19. Clones were read by immunoSEQ multiplex PCR, and TCRdb kept only the in-frame ones, dropping some. The sample contains 300,000 to 450,000 clones, about 85% of which appear only once. The specimen sequenced was peripheral blood. The receptors stem from a woman in her late teens or twenties with acute or convalescent COVID-19. Both conserved end residues are part of each CDR3. The D gene is left open where the match is weak. A row's size may be missing; if present it is once, few, many or a size class.

abundance: -
v_gene: TRBV7-9
d_gene: -
j_gene: TRBJ2-3
CDR3aa: CASSPGKGRTQYF
CDR3nt: TGTGCCAGCAGTCCCGGGAAGGGCCGTACGCAGTATTTT

abundance: -
v_gene: TRBV9
d_gene: -
j_gene: TRBJ2-3
CDR3aa: CASSSSSWATDTQYF
CDR3nt: TGTGCCAGCAGCTCCTCATCCTGGGCCACAGATACGCAGTATTTT

abundance: -
v_gene: TRBV6-5
d_gene: -
j_gene: TRBJ1-2
CDR3aa: CASRVGQNYGYTF
CDR3nt: TGTGCCAGCAGGGTTGGACAGAACTATGGCTACACCTTC

abundance: -
v_gene: TRBV12-5
d_gene: -
j_gene: TRBJ2-1
CDR3aa: CASGFSGINEQFF
CDR3nt: TGTGCTAGTGGTTTTTCCGGGATCAATGAGCAGTTCTTC

abundance: -
v_gene: TRBV18
d_gene: TRBD1
j_gene: TRBJ1-1
CDR3aa: CASSPTTGVIEAFF
CDR3nt: TGTGCCAGCTCACCTACGACAGGGGTCATTGAAGCTTTCTTT

abundance: once
v_gene: TRBV9
d_gene: -
j_gene: TRBJ1-1
CDR3aa: CASSDRIGEVGTEAFF
CDR3nt: TGTGCCAGCAGCGATAGGATAGGGGAGGTGGGCACTGAAGCTTTCTTT

abundance: once
v_gene: TRBV7-2
d_gene: -
j_gene: TRBJ1-4
CDR3aa: CASSLGTDFNEKLFF
CDR3nt: TGTGCCAGCAGCTTAGGTACGGACTTTAATGAAAAACTGTTTTTT

abundance: few
v_gene: TRBV24-1
d_gene: -
j_gene: TRBJ1-3
CDR3aa: CATLKFVDTIYF
CDR3nt: TGTGCCACCCTTAAATTCGTAGACACCATATATTTT

abundance: -
v_gene: TRBV3-1/TRBV3-2
d_gene: TRBD2
j_gene: TRBJ2-7
CDR3aa: CASSQDTSGSFGEQYF
CDR3nt: TGTGCCAGCAGCCAAGACACTAGCGGGAGTTTTGGTGAGCAGTACTTC

abundance: -
v_gene: TRBV6-2/TRBV6-3
d_gene: -
j_gene: TRBJ2-1
CDR3aa: CASTPRGSYNEQFF
CDR3nt: TGTGCCAGCACCCCGCGGGGCTCCTACAATGAGCAGTTCTTC

abundance: -
v_gene: TRBV11-2
d_gene: TRBD2
j_gene: TRBJ2-1
CDR3aa: CASSLTSGYYNEQFF
CDR3nt: TGTGCCAGCAGCCTGACTAGCGGGTACTACAATGAGCAGTTCTTC

abundance: -
v_gene: TRBV19
d_gene: TRBD2
j_gene: TRBJ2-1
CDR3aa: CASSPGRNNEQFF
CDR3nt: TGTGCCAGTAGCCCCGGGAGGAACAATGAGCAGTTCTTC

abundance: -
v_gene: TRBV7-9
d_gene: TRBD2
j_gene: TRBJ2-7
CDR3aa: CASSWTSGSYEQYF
CDR3nt: TGTGCCAGCAGCTGGACTAGCGGCTCCTACGAGCAGTACTTC

abundance: -
v_gene: TRBV9
d_gene: -
j_gene: TRBJ2-7
CDR3aa: CASSGRGGRSPYEQYF
CDR3nt: TGTGCCAGCAGCGGCCGAGGGGGAAGATCACCGTACGAGCAGTACTTC

abundance: -
v_gene: TRBV28
d_gene: -
j_gene: TRBJ2-1
CDR3aa: CASSFGGAMISYNEQFF
CDR3nt: TGTGCCAGCAGTTTCGGAGGGGCCATGATCTCCTACAATGAGCAGTTCTTC

abundance: -
v_gene: TRBV5-6
d_gene: -
j_gene: TRBJ1-6
CDR3aa: CASSDRRINSPLHF
CDR3nt: TGTGCCAGCAGCGACCGGAGGATCAATTCACCCCTCCACTTT

abundance: -
v_gene: TRBV18
d_gene: TRBD1
j_gene: TRBJ1-3
CDR3aa: CASSPSQGAGNTIYF
CDR3nt: TGTGCCAGCTCACCATCCCAGGGGGCTGGAAACACCATATATTTT

abundance: -
v_gene: TRBV7-3
d_gene: TRBD2
j_gene: TRBJ2-1
CDR3aa: CASSLLAGGGDEQFF
CDR3nt: TGTGCCAGCAGCTTACTAGCGGGAGGTGGAGATGAGCAGTTCTTC

abundance: -
v_gene: TRBV4-2
d_gene: -
j_gene: TRBJ1-5
CDR3aa: CASSQEAGGSNQPQHF
CDR3nt: TGTGCCAGCAGCCAGGAGGCCGGGGGAAGCAATCAGCCCCAGCATTTT

abundance: -
v_gene: TRBV30
d_gene: -
j_gene: TRBJ1-4
CDR3aa: CAWRAGPNEKLFF
CDR3nt: TGTGCCTGGAGGGCAGGGCCTAATGAAAAACTGTTTTTT

abundance: -
v_gene: TRBV2
d_gene: TRBD1
j_gene: TRBJ2-5
CDR3aa: CASTLTGGETQYF
CDR3nt: TGTGCCAGCACCTTGACAGGGGGGGAGACCCAGTACTTC

abundance: -
v_gene: TRBV2
d_gene: TRBD1
j_gene: TRBJ1-2
CDR3aa: CASSGTGQLWGYTF
CDR3nt: TGTGCCAGCAGTGGGACAGGGCAACTATGGGGCTACACCTTC

abundance: -
v_gene: TRBV29-1
d_gene: TRBD1
j_gene: TRBJ2-2
CDR3aa: CSVEGHRGPGELFF
CDR3nt: TGCAGCGTTGAAGGGCACAGGGGCCCCGGGGAGCTGTTTTTT

abundance: -
v_gene: TRBV7-8
d_gene: TRBD1
j_gene: TRBJ2-7
CDR3aa: CASSFPGQGLYEQYF
CDR3nt: TGTGCCAGCAGCTTCCCTGGACAGGGGTTATACGAGCAGTACTTC

abundance: -
v_gene: TRBV18
d_gene: -
j_gene: TRBJ1-5
CDR3aa: CASSLQRDGTNQPQHF
CDR3nt: TGTGCCAGCTCCCTCCAGCGGGACGGAACTAATCAGCCCCAGCATTTT

abundance: -
v_gene: TRBV5-6
d_gene: -
j_gene: TRBJ2-7
CDR3aa: CASSRRRPEQYF
CDR3nt: TGTGCCAGCAGCCGAAGGCGGCCCGAGCAGTACTTC

abundance: once
v_gene: TRBV5-4
d_gene: TRBD1
j_gene: TRBJ2-7
CDR3aa: CASTQTGTGGYEQYF
CDR3nt: TGTGCCAGCACCCAAACCGGGACAGGGGGCTACGAGCAGTACTTC

abundance: -
v_gene: TRBV2
d_gene: -
j_gene: TRBJ2-2
CDR3aa: CASSEWLNGELFF
CDR3nt: TGTGCCAGCAGTGAATGGCTTAACGGGGAGCTGTTTTTT

abundance: -
v_gene: TRBV7-3
d_gene: TRBD1
j_gene: TRBJ1-6
CDR3aa: CASSPGQLNSPLHF
CDR3nt: TGTGCCAGCAGCCCGGGACAGCTTAATTCACCCCTCCACTTT